This TCR beta chain stems from a study of cytomegalovirus exposure and HLA in healthy donors. Whole-study findings and limits: When a later analysis was performed, an Asian-associated ancestry cluster reportedly had fewer N-insertions than the roughly 730-donor mean. On later analysis, the bulk of CMV-associated TCR beta chains appeared to be HLA-restricted. Sequencing likely produced, as an artifact, a cluster of highly shared sequence variants. According to the study, about 180 TCR beta chains were cytomegalovirus-associated.

Details on this clone: Antigen: not known.

Amplification used 60 Vbeta primers and 13 Jbeta primers. The table came from immunoSEQ multiplex PCR; TCRdb's copy has only in-frame clones and leaves some out. The sample consists of under 200,000 clones, over 80% of them appearing once. The length of the CDR3 is 15 residues. Germline V gene sequence: CDR1 SGHRS, CDR2 YFSETQ. V was pared by 3 bases and J by 1 base, with 6 bases of the junction left unmatched. This TCR was sampled from a human donor in good health. This chain connects TRBV5-1 to TRBJ2-7; 8 bases are shared with TRBD1. Material: PBMCs. CDR3 loop: CASSSKGQESYEQYF. The CDR3 DNA reads as TGCGCCAGCAGCTCAAAGGGACAGGAGTCCTACGAGCAGTACTTC.